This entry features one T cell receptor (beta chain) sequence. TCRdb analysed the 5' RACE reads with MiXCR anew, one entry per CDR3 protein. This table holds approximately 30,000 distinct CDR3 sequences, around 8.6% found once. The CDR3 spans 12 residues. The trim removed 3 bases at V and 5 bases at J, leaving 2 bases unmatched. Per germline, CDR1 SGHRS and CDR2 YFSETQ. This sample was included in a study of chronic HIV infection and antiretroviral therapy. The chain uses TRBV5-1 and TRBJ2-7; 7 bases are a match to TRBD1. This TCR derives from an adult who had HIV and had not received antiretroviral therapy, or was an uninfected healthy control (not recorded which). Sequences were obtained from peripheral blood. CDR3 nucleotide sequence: TGCGCCAGCAGCTGGACAGGAGACGAGCAGTACTTC. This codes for CASSWTGDEQYF.